These 32 T cell receptor beta chains were all obtained from the same sample, sequenced in a study of blood T cell repertoires in COVID-19. Clones were read by immunoSEQ multiplex PCR, and TCRdb kept only the in-frame ones, dropping some. The table shows about 270,000 clones, with 88% occurring only once. Sequenced material: PBMCs or T cells enriched from blood (not recorded which). Every receptor here comes from a woman between 50 and 59 years old who had recovered from COVID-19.

The rearrangement links TRBV20-1 to TRBJ2-3; the match to TRBD2 covers 7 bases. Germline V lookup: CDR1 DFQATT, CDR2 SNEGSKA (reference sequence). This CDR3 has 14 amino acids. Germline trimming cut 3 bases from V and 1 base from J; bases unmatched to any gene: 4. Written as DNA, the CDR3 is TGCAGTGCTAGTCTTGGACTAGGCACAGATACGCAGTATTTT. The encoded protein is CSASLGLGTDTQYF.

The chain couples TRBV7-2 to TRBJ2-7; 7 bases agree with TRBD1. J gave up 0 bases and V 5 bases, and 7 bases lay outside the gene matches. The CDR3 spans 15 residues. In germline, CDR1 is SGHTA, CDR2 FQGNSA. The CDR3 reads CASSADRSRSYEQYF. The CDR3 region has the DNA TGTGCCAGCAGCGCGGACAGGTCCCGCTCCTACGAGCAGTACTTC.

V and J are TRBV24-1 and TRBJ2-1; TRBD1 matches 9 bases. V lost 5 bases and J lost 3; bases outside the gene matches: 4. The CDR3 spans 15 residues. The V gene's germline CDR1 is KGHDR and CDR2 SFDVKD. CDR3 sequence: CATSVLDRGYNEQFF. The CDR3 nucleotides read TGTGCCACCAGTGTCCTGGACAGGGGCTACAATGAGCAGTTCTTC.

This clone has only a few counts. This chain joins TRBV6-5 and TRBJ2-2, with D possibly being TRBD1 (5 bases). Germline CDR1 and CDR2: MNHEY and SVGAGI. V was shortened by 2 bases and J by 7 bases, with 14 bases between the two germline ends. The CDR3 sequence is 15 residues long. CDR3 nucleotides: TGTGCCAGCAGTTACCAGGGCGGACGCAGCGGGGAGCTGTTTTTT. Residues: CASSYQGGRSGELFF.

The genes are TRBV19 and TRBJ1-6; TRBD1 might be the D (5 bases). This CDR3 has 13 amino acids. The germline gives CDR1 LNHDA, CDR2 SQIVND (reference sequence). V dropped 9 bases and J dropped 10 bases, with 16 bases sitting between them. CDR3 sequence (DNA): TGTGCCAGCGCGGGGCAGACGGACTCACCCCTCCACTTT. This gives the protein CASAGQTDSPLHF.

The chain combines TRBV19 with TRBJ1-4; D uncertain. Germline loops: CDR1 LNHDA, CDR2 SQIVND (reference sequence). Trimming removed 3 bases from V and 0 bases from J, with 8 bases in between. The CDR3 is 15 residues long. This CDR3 reads CASSIAEATNEKLFF. The CDR3 bases are TGTGCCAGTAGTATCGCAGAGGCAACTAATGAAAAACTGTTTTTT.

This CDR3 reads CASSSRRVPDTQYF. CDR3 DNA: TGTGCCAGCAGCTCCCGAAGAGTACCAGATACGCAGTATTTT. This chain connects TRBV7-8 to TRBJ2-3; D not resolved. V was trimmed by 4 bases and J by 4 bases, leaving 12 bases between them. This CDR3 is built from 14 residues. Germline values: CDR1 SGHVS, CDR2 FQNEAQ. Variable domain in full (rest from reference TRBV7-8 and TRBJ2-3): GAGVSQSPRYKVAKRGQDVALRCDPISGHVSLFWYQQALGQGPEFLTYFQNEAQLDKSGLPSDRFFAERPEGSVSTLKIQRTQQEDSAVYLCASSSRRVPDTQYFGPGTRLTVL.

The J gene is TRBJ1-4, the V gene TRBV5-1; D gene ambiguous. The CDR3 totals 15 residues. V lost 0 bases and J 4 bases, leaving 10 bases between the germline ends. Germline V lookup: CDR1 SGHRS, CDR2 YFSETQ. CDR3 nucleotides: TGCGCCAGCAGCTTGGCTTCGGAGAATAATGAAAAACTGTTTTTT. It specifies CASSLASENNEKLFF.

The chain carries TRBV6-5 and TRBJ2-7; D is unclear. The CDR3 contains 15 residues. Trimming stripped 5 bases from V and 2 bases from J, with 16 bases between. CDR1 MNHEY and CDR2 SVGAGI come from the germline V gene. This chain's CDR3 is CASSLTPWPTYEQYF. In DNA form, the CDR3 reads TGTGCCAGCAGTCTTACACCCTGGCCCACCTACGAGCAGTACTTC.

The chain is built from TRBV2 and TRBJ2-5, with D unclear. CDR1 is SNHLY, CDR2 FYNNEI, per germline. This CDR3 region has 13 residues. Trimming removed 7 bases from V and 5 bases from J, with 14 bases in between. Here the CDR3 DNA reads TGTGCCAGCATACAGCTTATTGGCGAGACCCAGTACTTC. Its translation is CASIQLIGETQYF.

This sequence joins TRBV10-3 and TRBJ2-2; 7 positions match TRBD2. V lost 3 bases to trimming and J lost 7 bases; unmatched junction nucleotides: 5. Germline-derived CDR1 and CDR2 are ENHRY and SYGVKD. The CDR3 runs 14 residues. Written as DNA, the CDR3 is TGTGCCATCAGTGAAGCGGGATTCGGCGGGGAGCTGTTTTTT. Translating it yields CAISEAGFGGELFF.

The V and J genes are TRBV2 and TRBJ2-1; TRBD2 matches 10 bases. The CDR3 is 17 amino acids. CDR1 is SNHLY and CDR2 is FYNNEI in the germline V gene. The trim removed 3 bases at V and 6 bases at J, leaving 11 bases unmatched. The CDR3 bases are TGTGCCAGCAGTGAGATTCCGAGTAGCGGGAGGTTCAATGAGCAGTTCTTC. Translating it yields CASSEIPSSGRFNEQFF.

This rearrangement joins TRBV9 to TRBJ1-2, with D unresolved. V lost 2 bases to trimming and J lost 8 bases, with 10 bases between them. The CDR3 spans 12 residues. Germline values: CDR1 SGDLS, CDR2 YYNGEE. The CDR3 loop reads CASSVLEEGYTF. Here the CDR3 DNA reads TGTGCCAGCAGCGTCCTTGAGGAAGGCTACACCTTC.

This chain links TRBV27 with TRBJ2-7; 10 bases align to TRBD2. This CDR3 has 15 amino acids. Germline V gene data show CDR1 as MNHEY and CDR2 as SMNVEV (reference sequence). Trimming removed 8 bases from V and 3 bases from J; junction bases left unmatched: 10. The CDR3 DNA follows: TGTGCCAGCTCACGGACTAGCGGTAGTCTCTACGAGCAGTACTTC. Translated, it gives CASSRTSGSLYEQYF.

The V gene is TRBV19, the J gene TRBJ2-6; 7 nucleotides agree with TRBD1. J was trimmed by 4 bases and V by 1 base; bases with no gene match: 7. CDR1 and CDR2 from the germline V gene are LNHDA and SQIVND (reference sequence). The CDR3 spans 17 residues. For the CDR3, the DNA is TGTGCCAGTAGTATAGCCCTGACAGGGTTCGGGGCCAACGTCCTGACTTTC. It translates to CASSIALTGFGANVLTF.

The chain is built from TRBV6-5 and TRBJ2-7; 8 nucleotides line up with TRBD2. Germline values: CDR1 MNHEY, CDR2 SVGAGI. The ends lost 6 bases at V and 3 bases at J; junction bases unmatched: 7. This CDR3 region has 14 residues. The DNA for the CDR3 is TGTGCCAGCAGCCGAGCGGGAGCGGGCTACGAGCAGTACTTC. Translation gives CASSRAGAGYEQYF.

The chain uses TRBV12-2 and TRBJ2-5; the D call of TRBD1 is as the table states it, not checked on the DNA. TRBV12-2 is a listed pseudogene. This CDR3 is 13 amino acids long. CDR3 nucleotides: TGTGCAAGTCGCCCCAGGGGCCGGGAGACCCAGTACTTC. Translated: CASRPRGRETQYF.

The rearrangement links TRBV2 to TRBJ2-3; 7 bases line up with TRBD2. The CDR3 sequence is 16 residues long. The V and J ends lost 4 bases and 6 bases, in that order; junction bases with no gene match: 13. From germline, CDR1 is SNHLY and CDR2 FYNNEI. CDR3 sequence (DNA): TGTGCCAGCAGTGTCTTAACGGGAGGAGGGGCGGATACGCAGTATTTT. Its protein is CASSVLTGGGADTQYF.

This clone was detected once. In DNA form, the CDR3 reads TGTGCCACCAGCAGGGGGCCGACCGGGGAGCTGTTTTTT. Translation gives CATSRGPTGELFF. This chain links TRBV24-1 with TRBJ2-2; TRBD1 matches at 8 bases. Trimming took 7 bases from V and 5 from J; bases not matched to a gene: 2. Germline CDR1 KGHDR, CDR2 SFDVKD. The CDR3 is 13 residues long.

This rearrangement joins TRBV7-9 to TRBJ1-2; D possibly corresponds to TRBD1 (5 bases). The ends were cut back, 4 bases at V and 6 bases at J, with 24 bases in the middle. The germline V gene encodes CDR1 SEHNR and CDR2 FQNEAQ (reference sequence). There are 17 residues in the CDR3. CDR3 loop: CASSSLPSGTRRNGYTF. The CDR3 bases are TGTGCCAGCAGCTCCCTTCCGTCCGGGACTCGTCGAAATGGCTACACCTTC.

CDR3 sequence (DNA): TGTGCCACCAGCATCACCATCGGCGAGCAGTACTTC. Translating it yields CATSITIGEQYF. The chain recombines TRBV15 with TRBJ2-7; D is undetermined. The V and J ends lost 4 bases and 6 bases respectively, with 10 bases between them. The CDR3 totals 12 residues. Germline V CDR1 and CDR2: LNHNV, YYDKDF (reference sequence).

This clone was picked up one time. The genes are TRBV24-1 and TRBJ2-1; tentative D call: TRBD1 (5 bases). The CDR3 runs to 14 residues. Trimming cost V 1 base and J 8 bases, with 11 bases left between them. Germline-derived CDR1 and CDR2 are KGHDR and SFDVKD. CDR3 DNA: TGTGCCACCAGTGATTTAAAAGGGGCCGATGAGCAGTTCTTC. Its translation is CATSDLKGADEQFF.

In its sample, this clone was seen a few times. The chain combines TRBV20-1 with TRBJ2-5; D is unresolved. CDR1 and CDR2 (germline): DFQATT, SNEGSKA (reference sequence). This CDR3 contains 10 residues. The V gene lost 6 bases and the J gene lost 5 bases, with 7 bases spanning the gap. The CDR3 loop is CSAKLETQYF. The CDR3 DNA is TGCAGTGCAAAACTGGAGACCCAGTACTTC.

This clone was counted once. V is TRBV12-5 and J is TRBJ2-3; a possible D gene is TRBD2 (5 bases). Trimming shortened V by 5 bases and J by 6 bases, and 9 bases separated the two germline ends. CDR1 is LGHNT and CDR2 is FRNRAP in the germline V gene. This CDR3 comprises 12 residues. The CDR3 DNA is TGTGCTAGTGGTGGGAGCGGCGATACGCAGTATTTT. This sequence encodes CASGGSGDTQYF.

This sequence joins TRBV21-1 and TRBJ2-1; the table's D call of TRBD1 was not tested on the DNA. TRBV21-1 is a documented pseudogene. The length of the CDR3 is 14 residues. In nucleotides, the CDR3 is TGTGCCAGCGTGAACAGGGTACCCTACAATGAGCAGTTCTTC. Protein: CASVNRVPYNEQFF.

The chain couples TRBV29-1 to TRBJ1-1; 7 bases fit TRBD1. The CDR3 runs 13 residues. Germline V gene lookup returns CDR1 SQVTM and CDR2 ANQGSEA. V was pared by 7 bases and J by 0 bases, with 5 bases of the junction left unmatched. CDR3 sequence: CSGNQGVNTEAFF. Written as DNA, the CDR3 is TGCAGCGGGAATCAGGGGGTGAACACTGAAGCTTTCTTT.

This clone occurred once. The V gene is TRBV7-2, the J gene TRBJ1-1; unclear D gene. The germline V gene has CDR1 SGHTA and CDR2 FQGNSA. With 1 base removed from V and 10 bases from J, the gap between germline ends came to 10 bases. The CDR3 has 12 amino acids. The CDR3 loop reads CASSLGWRGAFF. CDR3 nucleotides: TGTGCCAGCAGCTTAGGGTGGAGAGGAGCTTTCTTT.

This chain joins TRBV28 and TRBJ2-7; 11 bases align to TRBD2. Germline V gene data show CDR1 as MDHEN and CDR2 as SYDVKM. The ends lost 6 bases at V and 2 bases at J; junction bases unmatched: 6. The CDR3 consists of 15 residues. The CDR3, as DNA: TGTGCCAGCAGCCAAACGGGACTAGCGGCCTACGAGCAGTACTTC. This encodes CASSQTGLAAYEQYF. The entire variable domain, with the rest obtained from reference TRBV28 and TRBJ2-7, is as follows: DVKVTQSSRYLVKRTGEKVFLECVQDMDHENMFWYRQDPGLGLRLIYFSYDVKMKEKGDIPEGYSVSREKKERFSLILESASTNQTSMYLCASSQTGLAAYEQYFGPGTRLTVT.

V usage is TRBV3-1 (or the pseudogene TRBV3-2) and J usage is TRBJ1-1; D gene uncertain. CDR1 and CDR2 from the germline V gene are LGHDT and YNNKEL (reference sequence). This CDR3 is 15 amino acids long. Trimming removed 4 bases at V and 1 base at J, with 13 bases between. This CDR3 is CASSPGEHQNTEAFF. CDR3 coding DNA: TGTGCCAGCAGCCCCGGTGAGCATCAGAACACTGAAGCTTTCTTT.

The chain uses TRBV3-1 (or the pseudogene TRBV3-2) and TRBJ1-4, with a tentative D call TRBD1 (6 bases). Germline V gene lookup returns CDR1 LGHDT and CDR2 YNNKEL (reference sequence). Trimming shortened V by 4 bases and J by 8 bases, and 17 bases separated the two germline ends. CDR3 length: 15 residues. The CDR3 sequence: CASSPTTGIGEKLFF. DNA of the CDR3: TGTGCCAGCAGCCCAACGACAGGAATAGGGGAAAAACTGTTTTTT.

The chain employs TRBV3-1 (or the pseudogene TRBV3-2) and TRBJ1-5, with 9 positions matching TRBD1. The CDR3 is 15 residues long. J lost 11 bases, V lost 2 bases, and 10 bases had no gene match. Germline CDR1 reads LGHDT; CDR2 reads YNNKEL (reference sequence). The CDR3 DNA is TGTGCCAGCAGCCAAACACAGGGGGCCACTGTGGCCCAGCATTTT. Translated: CASSQTQGATVAQHF.

J is TRBJ1-1 and V is TRBV10-3; possible D gene TRBD1, 5 bases. The CDR3 is 16 residues long. V was shortened by 0 bases and J by 1 base, with 12 bases between the two germline ends. Germline V lookup: CDR1 ENHRY, CDR2 SYGVKD. This chain's CDR3 is CAISESKGRKNTEAFF. CDR3 sequence (DNA): TGTGCCATCAGTGAGTCGAAGGGGAGGAAGAACACTGAAGCTTTCTTT.